This T cell receptor beta chain was observed in a study of technical replicates of blood from a few donors. The repertoire was sequenced with immunoSEQ multiplex PCR; TCRdb's copy has only in-frame clones and lacks some. The sample has 80,000 to 90,000 clones; approximately 94% are singletons. Trimming at V came to 5 bases and at J to 6 bases, leaving 12 bases not matched to a gene. The CDR3 sequence is 16 residues long. Germline V gene lookup returns CDR1 SGHTA and CDR2 FQGNSA. The sequencing input was T cells isolated from PBMCs. The chain has TRBV7-2 and TRBJ2-7; 11 nucleotides agree with TRBD2. This clonotype was obtained from a human donor in good health. Here the CDR3 reads CASSEYGLAGPLEQYF. CDR3 in DNA: TGTGCCAGCAGCGAATACGGACTAGCGGGTCCCCTCGAGCAGTACTTC. Full variable domain (remainder filled in from reference TRBV7-2 and TRBJ2-7): GAGVSQSPSNKVTEKGKDVELRCDPISGHTALYWYRQSLGQGLEFLIYFQGNSAPDKSGLPSDRFSAERTGGSVSTLTIQRTQQEDSAVYLCASSEYGLAGPLEQYFGPGTRLTVT.